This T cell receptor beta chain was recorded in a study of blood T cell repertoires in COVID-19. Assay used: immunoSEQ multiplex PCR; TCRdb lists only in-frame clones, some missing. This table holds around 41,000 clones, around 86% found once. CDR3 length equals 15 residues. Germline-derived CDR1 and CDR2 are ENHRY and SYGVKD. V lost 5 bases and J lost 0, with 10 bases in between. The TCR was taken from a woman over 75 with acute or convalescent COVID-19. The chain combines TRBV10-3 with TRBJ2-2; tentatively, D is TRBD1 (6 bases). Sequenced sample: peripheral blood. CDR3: CAISRDTPNTGELFF. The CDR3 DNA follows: TGTGCCATCAGTCGGGACACCCCGAACACCGGGGAGCTGTTTTTT.